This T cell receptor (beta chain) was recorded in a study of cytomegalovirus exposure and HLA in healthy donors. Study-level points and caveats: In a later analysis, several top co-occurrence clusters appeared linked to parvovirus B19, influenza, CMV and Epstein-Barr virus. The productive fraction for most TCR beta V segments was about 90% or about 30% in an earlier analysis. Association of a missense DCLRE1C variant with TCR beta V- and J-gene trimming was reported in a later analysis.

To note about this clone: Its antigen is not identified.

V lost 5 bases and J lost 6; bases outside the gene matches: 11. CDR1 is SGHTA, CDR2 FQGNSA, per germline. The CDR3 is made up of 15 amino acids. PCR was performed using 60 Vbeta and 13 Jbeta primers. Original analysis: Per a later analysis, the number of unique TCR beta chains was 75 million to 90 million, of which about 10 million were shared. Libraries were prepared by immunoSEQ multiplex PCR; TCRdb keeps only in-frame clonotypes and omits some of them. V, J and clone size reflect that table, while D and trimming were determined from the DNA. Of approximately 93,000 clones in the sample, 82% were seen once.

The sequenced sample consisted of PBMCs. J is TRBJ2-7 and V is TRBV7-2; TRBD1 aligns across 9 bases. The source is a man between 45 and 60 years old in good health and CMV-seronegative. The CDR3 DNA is TGTGCCAGCAGCCCCCTGTGGACAGGGGAGTCCGAGCAGTACTTC. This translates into CASSPLWTGESEQYF.